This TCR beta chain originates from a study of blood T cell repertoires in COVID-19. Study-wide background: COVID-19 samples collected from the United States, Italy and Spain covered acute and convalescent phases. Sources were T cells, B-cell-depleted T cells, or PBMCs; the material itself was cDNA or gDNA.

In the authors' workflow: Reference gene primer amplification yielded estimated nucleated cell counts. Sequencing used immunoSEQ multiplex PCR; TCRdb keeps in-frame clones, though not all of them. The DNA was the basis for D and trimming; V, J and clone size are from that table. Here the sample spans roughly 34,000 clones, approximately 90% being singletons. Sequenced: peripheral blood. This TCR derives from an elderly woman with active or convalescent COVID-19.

CDR3 in DNA: TGCGCCAGCACCTCAGGACAGGGTCTGACCGGCTATGGCTACACCTTC. Residues: CASTSGQGLTGYGYTF. The rearrangement links TRBV5-1 to TRBJ1-2, with TRBD1 matching over 8 bases. Looked up from germline, CDR1 is SGHRS and CDR2 is YFSETQ. The CDR3 sequence is 16 residues long. V shed 6 bases and J 4 bases; nucleotides not matched to a gene: 14.